The 32 T cell receptor beta chains presented below share a single source sample, sequenced in a study of CD8 T cells in Susac syndrome. RNA was extracted with the RNeasy kit, and a quantity of 0.5 to 1 ug was reverse transcribed using random hexamers. Each CDR3 protein is one row after TCRdb ran MiXCR on the immunoSEQ multiplex PCR reads. This table holds some 130,000 distinct CDR3 sequences, around 96% found once. The sequencing sample was made of CD4+ T cells from PBMCs. The receptors were gathered from a human donor in good health.

The chain has TRBV6-4 and TRBJ1-5, with D tentatively TRBD1 (6 bases). CDR3 size: 13 residues. Germline lookup yields CDR1 MRHNA and CDR2 SNTAGT. Trimming shortened V by 4 bases and J by 6 bases, and 10 bases separated the two germline ends. CDR3 protein: CASSVDRSQPQHF. DNA for the CDR3: TGTGCCAGCAGTGTGGACAGAAGTCAGCCCCAGCATTTT.

The chain has TRBV20-1 and TRBJ2-5, with unresolved D. The V end lost 1 base, the J end lost 5 bases, and 14 bases lay between the germline ends. Germline V gene sequence: CDR1 DFQATT, CDR2 SNEGSKA (reference sequence). The CDR3 has 14 residues. DNA for the CDR3: TGCAGTGCTAGAGGAGGAGTCCACGGGGAGACCCAGTACTTC. Translating gives CSARGGVHGETQYF.

This clonotype has a single count. V gene TRBV23-1 combines with J gene TRBJ2-3, with a weak D call TRBD2 (6 bases). TRBV23-1 is reported as an ORF; its role is uncertain. CDR3 size: 14 residues. V dropped 8 bases and J dropped 4 bases, with 16 bases sitting between them. This CDR3 is CASEACGVPDTQYF. CDR3 DNA sequence: TGCGCCAGCGAAGCCTGCGGGGTCCCAGATACGCAGTATTTT.

The chain couples TRBV20-1 to TRBJ2-5; weak D call: TRBD2 (5 bases). V gave up 1 base and J gave up 2 bases, with 11 bases separating them. The CDR3 runs to 14 residues. From germline, CDR1 is DFQATT and CDR2 SNEGSKA (reference sequence). The CDR3 DNA reads TGCAGTGCTAGAGCTCCGGGAAATCAAGAGACCCAGTACTTC. Protein sequence: CSARAPGNQETQYF.

The CDR3: CASSLGLERFYEQYF. The CDR3 nucleotides are TGTGCCAGCAGCTTAGGTCTTGAGAGGTTCTACGAGCAGTACTTC. V and J are TRBV7-2 and TRBJ2-7; D not resolved. Trimming removed 1 base from V and 3 bases from J, with 13 bases in between. The CDR3 is 15 residues long. Germline CDR1 reads SGHTA; CDR2 reads FQGNSA.

DNA of the CDR3: TGTGCCAGCTCACCTATAGCGGGCCCGGCGGGGGAGCAGTACTTC. This sequence encodes CASSPIAGPAGEQYF. V and J are TRBV18 and TRBJ2-7; 7 nucleotides agree with TRBD2. Germline CDR1 is KGHSH and CDR2 is LQKENI. With V trimmed by 3 bases and J by 7 bases, 12 bases remained unmatched. The CDR3 totals 15 residues.

The V and J genes are TRBV3-1 and TRBJ2-3; no reliable D call. V shed 2 bases and J shed 5 bases, with 8 bases lying between them. This CDR3 spans 13 amino acids. Germline V gene sequence: CDR1 LGHDT, CDR2 YNNKEL (reference sequence). The CDR3, as DNA: TGTGCCAGCAGCCAACTCGGTGGAGATACGCAGTATTTT. Its protein is CASSQLGGDTQYF.

This chain connects TRBV7-8 to TRBJ2-3; 14 positions match TRBD2. The germline V gene has CDR1 SGHVS and CDR2 FQNEAQ. The CDR3 extends over 19 amino acids. V lost 6 bases, J lost 5 bases, and 16 bases stayed unmatched. Here the CDR3 DNA reads TGTGCCAGCAGTCCGGGGACTAGCGGGAGTCGAGTCCGGGGAGATACGCAGTATTTT. Its protein is CASSPGTSGSRVRGDTQYF.

The chain couples TRBV3-1 to TRBJ2-7; 7 bases are a match to TRBD1. V dropped 1 base and J dropped 7; count of bases not matched to a gene: 10. Germline CDR1 and CDR2: LGHDT and YNNKEL (reference sequence). The CDR3 sequence is 15 residues long. The CDR3 DNA follows: TGTGCCAGCAGCCAAGGAATGGGACAGCTCAAGGAGCAGTACTTC. Translation gives CASSQGMGQLKEQYF.

This rearrangement joins TRBV29-1 to TRBJ2-5, with a weak D call TRBD2 (5 bases). The CDR3 sequence is 11 residues long. The V gene lost 7 bases and the J gene lost 4 bases, with 10 bases spanning the gap. The germline CDR1 and CDR2 sequences are SQVTM and ANQGSEA. The CDR3 region has the DNA TGCAGCGCTAACCGGGGAGAGACCCAGTACTTC. The encoded protein is CSANRGETQYF. The full variable domain, its missing parts supplied by reference TRBV29-1 and TRBJ2-5, is SAVISQKPSRDICQRGTSLTIQCQVDSQVTMMFWYRQQPGQSLTLIATANQGSEATYESGFVIDKFPISRPNLTFSTLTVSNMSPEDSSIYLCSANRGETQYFGPGTRLLVL.

The rearrangement links TRBV18 to TRBJ1-4; possibly TRBD1 for D (5 bases). This CDR3 comprises 17 residues. The V gene lost 2 bases and the J gene lost 1 base, with 14 bases spanning the gap. Germline CDR1 KGHSH, CDR2 LQKENI. The CDR3 loop is CASSPSGTGLTNEKLFF. DNA for the CDR3: TGTGCCAGCTCACCATCCGGGACGGGACTAACTAATGAAAAACTGTTTTTT.

This chain joins TRBV2 and TRBJ2-5; no reliable D call. Germline CDR1 and CDR2: SNHLY and FYNNEI. Trimming left V 6 bases short and J 1 base short, with 9 bases between. The CDR3 is 13 amino acids. The CDR3 DNA follows: TGTGCCAGCAGCAAGAACAGCCAAGAGACCCAGTACTTC. Translation: CASSKNSQETQYF.

The rearrangement uses TRBV29-1 and TRBJ2-7; D is tentatively TRBD1 or TRBD2 (5 bases each). Germline lookup yields CDR1 SQVTM and CDR2 ANQGSEA. Trimming removed 7 bases from V and 7 bases from J, with 17 bases in between. CDR3 size: 12 residues. CDR3 in amino acids: CSARTGLGEQYF. CDR3 nucleotides: TGCAGCGCAAGGACGGGGCTAGGGGAGCAGTACTTC.

The V call is TRBV7-8, the J call TRBJ2-2; D is undetermined. The CDR3 consists of 14 residues. Germline CDR1 SGHVS, CDR2 FQNEAQ. V was shortened by 5 bases and J by 4 bases, with 11 bases between the two germline ends. The CDR3 region is CASSPTLRTGELFF. CDR3 in DNA: TGTGCCAGCAGCCCGACCCTTCGCACCGGGGAGCTGTTTTTT.

The rearrangement uses TRBV19 and TRBJ2-7; 7 positions match TRBD1. V lost 5 bases, J lost 0 bases, and 10 bases stayed unmatched. This CDR3 is built from 16 residues. From germline, CDR1 is LNHDA and CDR2 SQIVND (reference sequence). CDR3 residues: CASSRPRQGSSYEQYF. CDR3 nucleotide sequence: TGTGCCAGTAGTCGGCCGCGACAGGGAAGCTCCTACGAGCAGTACTTC.

The CDR3 reads CASSSRAASSYEQYF. Here the CDR3 DNA reads TGTGCCAGCAGCTCCAGAGCGGCAAGCTCCTACGAGCAGTACTTC. The rearrangement uses TRBV7-2 and TRBJ2-7; D may be TRBD2 (5 bases). Between the trimmed V and J ends, which lost 4 bases and 0 bases, there was a span of 13 bases. The CDR3 covers 15 residues. CDR1 and CDR2 from the germline V gene are SGHTA and FQGNSA.

This clonotype appeared a single time. The DNA of the CDR3 is TGTGCCTGGAGTCCGGGCCCAACTGAAGCTTTCTTT. Translated: CAWSPGPTEAFF. The chain has TRBV30 and TRBJ1-1; D is undetermined. The V gene lost 2 bases and the J gene lost 5 bases, with 9 bases spanning the gap. Germline CDR1 GTSNPN, CDR2 SVGIG (reference sequence). This CDR3 comprises 12 residues.

DNA of the CDR3: TGTGCCAGCAGTTGGGGGACAGGTCAGGGGGCAGATACGCAGTATTTT. This codes for CASSWGTGQGADTQYF. This chain connects TRBV28 to TRBJ2-3, with 8 bases identical to TRBD1. The trim removed 4 bases at V and 4 bases at J, leaving 10 bases unmatched. Germline V gene data show CDR1 as MDHEN and CDR2 as SYDVKM. The CDR3 sequence is 16 residues long. The full variable domain, in which reference TRBV28 and TRBJ2-3 provide the parts outside the CDR3, is DVKVTQSSRYLVKRTGEKVFLECVQDMDHENMFWYRQDPGLGLRLIYFSYDVKMKEKGDIPEGYSVSREKKERFSLILESASTNQTSMYLCASSWGTGQGADTQYFGPGTRLTVL.

The chain has TRBV29-1 and TRBJ1-2; a possible D gene is TRBD1 (5 bases). The length of the CDR3 is 14 residues. Trimming removed 3 bases from V and 3 bases from J, with 14 bases in between. The germline gives CDR1 SQVTM, CDR2 ANQGSEA. CDR3 region: CSVDVAGGDYGYTF. The CDR3 DNA reads TGCAGCGTTGACGTAGCCGGGGGGGACTATGGCTACACCTTC.

CDR3 in DNA: TGCAGTGCTAGGAGGGCAATCTCCTACAATGAGCAGTTCTTC. Translating it yields CSARRAISYNEQFF. This chain joins TRBV20-1 and TRBJ2-1; D is perhaps TRBD2 (5 bases). The CDR3 is 14 amino acids. V was clipped by 3 bases and J by 0 bases, with 9 bases between them. CDR1 and CDR2 (germline): DFQATT, SNEGSKA (reference sequence).

The CDR3 DNA reads as TGTGCCAGCAGCCCCGGTCCGGGACCCTACGAGCAGTACTTC. Its translation is CASSPGPGPYEQYF. The chain has TRBV7-2 and TRBJ2-7; D may match TRBD1 or TRBD2 (5 bases each). Germline CDR1 and CDR2: SGHTA and FQGNSA. This CDR3 has 14 residues. V was shortened by 5 bases and J by 2 bases, with 13 bases between the two germline ends.

V gene TRBV3-1 combines with J gene TRBJ1-5; unclear D gene. Trimming pared 3 bases from V and 6 bases from J, leaving 6 bases between. Per the germline V gene, CDR1 is LGHDT and CDR2 is YNNKEL (reference sequence). CDR3 length: 12 residues. CDR3 DNA sequence: TGTGCCAGCAGCCACACCGGTCAGCCCCAGCATTTT. Translation: CASSHTGQPQHF.

This chain joins TRBV12-3 or TRBV12-4 and TRBJ1-2, with TRBD1 as a possible D gene (5 bases). Trimming pared 6 bases from V and 2 bases from J, leaving 16 bases between. The CDR3 consists of 15 residues. The DNA of the CDR3 is TGTGCCAGCAGCCTAAGGATCCAGGGAAACTATGGCTACACCTTC. Its protein is CASSLRIQGNYGYTF.

This clonotype occurred once. The chain couples TRBV7-7 to TRBJ2-5, with a tentative D call TRBD2 (5 bases). This CDR3 has 13 residues. Germline CDR1 is SSHAT and CDR2 is FNYEAQ (reference sequence). V shed 6 bases and J shed 5 bases, with 13 bases lying between them. The CDR3 DNA sequence: TGTGCCAGCAGTGGGGAGCGGCAGGAGACCCAGTACTTC. Translated, it gives CASSGERQETQYF.

The chain links TRBV29-1 to TRBJ2-3, with D tentatively TRBD1 (6 bases). Germline CDR1 and CDR2: SQVTM and ANQGSEA. V lost 0 bases to trimming and J lost 6 bases, with 13 bases between them. This CDR3 has 14 residues. The CDR3 DNA is TGCAGCGTTGAAGATTTCGCAGGGGCGGATACGCAGTATTTT. Its protein product is CSVEDFAGADTQYF.

The rearrangement uses TRBV12-3 or TRBV12-4 and TRBJ2-4, with unresolved D. V dropped 3 bases and J dropped 7 bases, with 10 bases sitting between them. The CDR3 runs 13 residues. CDR3 loop: CASSLVDGNIQYF. CDR3 nucleotides: TGTGCCAGCAGTTTGGTCGATGGGAACATTCAGTACTTC.

V gene TRBV30 combines with J gene TRBJ2-5; no definite D call. This CDR3 has 13 residues. CDR1 and CDR2 from the germline V gene are GTSNPN and SVGIG (reference sequence). V was clipped by 3 bases and J by 3 bases, with 11 bases between them. CDR3 nucleotides: TGTGCCTGGAGATCAGGCCCGAAAGAGACCCAGTACTTC. It translates to CAWRSGPKETQYF.

This chain links TRBV20-1 with TRBJ1-3; 7 bases are shared with TRBD1. This CDR3 contains 14 residues. J was trimmed by 2 bases and V by 3 bases; bases with no gene match: 4. Germline-derived CDR1 and CDR2 are DFQATT and SNEGSKA (reference sequence). The CDR3: CSASGDSPGNTIYF. As DNA, the CDR3 is TGCAGTGCTAGTGGGGACAGCCCTGGAAACACCATATATTTT.

The rearrangement uses TRBV28 and TRBJ1-5; TRBD1 matches 10 bases. V lost 6 bases and J lost 4; bases outside the gene matches: 6. Per germline, CDR1 MDHEN and CDR2 SYDVKM. This CDR3 has 15 residues. CDR3 bases: TGTGCCAGCAGCCGGGGACAGGGGACAAATCAGCCCCAGCATTTT. Translation: CASSRGQGTNQPQHF.

This chain joins TRBV5-6 and TRBJ1-1; no definite D call. Trimming took off 3 bases at V and 1 base at J, with 10 bases between the two ends. The germline V gene has CDR1 SGHDT and CDR2 YYEEEE. The CDR3 runs 14 residues. CDR3 amino acids: CASSSRSGNTEAFF. The CDR3 bases are TGTGCCAGCAGCTCCAGGTCGGGGAACACTGAAGCTTTCTTT.

This chain uses TRBV18 with TRBJ2-3; 8 bases are shared with TRBD1. The CDR3 runs 15 residues. J lost 5 bases, V lost 6 bases, and 10 bases had no gene match. In germline, CDR1 is KGHSH, CDR2 LQKENI. CDR3 residues: CASSPRTGKGDTQYF. The CDR3 nucleotides are TGTGCCAGCTCCCCGCGGACAGGGAAAGGAGATACGCAGTATTTT.

V is TRBV20-1 and J is TRBJ2-5; TRBD2 matches at 7 bases. J was trimmed by 3 bases and V by 7 bases; bases with no gene match: 8. There are 13 residues in the CDR3. Germline V gene sequence: CDR1 DFQATT, CDR2 SNEGSKA (reference sequence). CDR3: CSDLAVKKETQYF. DNA of the CDR3: TGCAGTGATCTAGCGGTTAAAAAAGAGACCCAGTACTTC.